These 14 T cell receptor beta chains were sequenced from one sample in a study of beta chain features in type 1 diabetes (dated by TCRdb to between 2017 and 2018). Libraries were constructed by the immunoSEQ multiplex PCR assay. The High Capacity cDNA Reverse Transcription Kit was used to reverse transcribe all of the isolated RNA, meaning that expressed TCRB transcripts were what got sequenced. Drawn from immuneACCESS, this table holds only the in-frame rearrangements with V and J called that TCRdb kept. Clones are partly lost; checked studies trace under half to an unresolved V gene and leave the rest unexplained. The sample table holds about 240,000 clones, of which about 26% were seen once. The top ten clones comprise 3.5% to 4% of the sample. The sequencing sample was made of central memory CD4+ T cells from blood. These TCRs come from a man aged 25-45 years in good health.

This clone was detected ten times or more. V is TRBV15 and J is TRBJ2-1; D remains unclear. V was clipped by 0 bases and J by 0 bases, with 9 bases between them. CDR1 and CDR2 from the germline V gene are LNHNV and YYDKDF (reference sequence). CDR3 length: 16 amino acids. The CDR3 DNA is TGTGCCACCAGCAGAGATAAAGGAAACTCCTACAATGAGCAGTTCTTC. It translates to CATSRDKGNSYNEQFF.

In DNA form, the CDR3 reads TGTGCCAGCAGTTTCGCAGCGGGAGCGGGCACAGATACGCAGTATTTT. Translation: CASSFAAGAGTDTQYF. This chain connects TRBV28 to TRBJ2-3; TRBD2 agrees at 8 bases. The CDR3 contains 16 residues. CDR1 and CDR2 (germline): MDHEN, SYDVKM. V gave up 3 bases and J gave up 1 base; unmatched junction bases: 6. Together with reference TRBV28 and TRBJ2-3, the CDR3 gives the full variable domain: DVKVTQSSRYLVKRTGEKVFLECVQDMDHENMFWYRQDPGLGLRLIYFSYDVKMKEKGDIPEGYSVSREKKERFSLILESASTNQTSMYLCASSFAAGAGTDTQYFGPGTRLTVL.

The chain couples TRBV5-4 to TRBJ2-7; TRBD2 matches at 9 bases. With V trimmed by 4 bases and J by 3 bases, 11 bases remained unmatched. Looked up from germline, CDR1 is SGHNT and CDR2 is YYREEE (reference sequence). The CDR3 is 16 residues long. The CDR3 protein is CASSPRGGHLNYEQYF. The CDR3, as DNA: TGTGCCAGCAGCCCGCGGGGGGGCCATCTAAACTACGAGCAGTACTTC. Full variable domain (rest looked up from reference TRBV5-4 and TRBJ2-7): ETGVTQSPTHLIKTRGQQVTLRCSSQSGHNTVSWYQQALGQGPQFIFQYYREEENGRGNFPPRFSGLQFPNYSSELNVNALELDDSALYLCASSPRGGHLNYEQYFGPGTRLTVT.

The rearrangement joins TRBV5-6 to TRBJ2-5; no firm D call. The CDR3 is 11 amino acids. Germline CDR1 and CDR2: SGHDT and YYEEEE. With 3 bases removed from V and 4 bases from J, the gap between germline ends came to 4 bases. CDR3 sequence: CASSSRETQYF. In nucleotides, the CDR3 is TGTGCCAGCAGCTCCAGAGAGACCCAGTACTTC.

This clone was observed a few times. The rearrangement joins TRBV6-1 to TRBJ2-7; D perhaps matches TRBD2 (6 bases). The CDR3 length is 13 residues. Germline-derived CDR1 and CDR2 are MNHNS and SASEGT. V was trimmed by 2 bases and J by 7 bases, leaving 12 bases between them. The CDR3 DNA follows: TGTGCCAGCAGTGAATCGCCGGCGGGGGAGCAGTACTTC. Its protein product is CASSESPAGEQYF.

The rearrangement uses TRBV10-3 and TRBJ2-6; no reliable D call. The V end was cut by 6 bases, the J end by 1 base, with 10 bases between. The CDR3 contains 15 residues. CDR1 is ENHRY, CDR2 SYGVKD, per germline. CDR3 in DNA: TGTGCCATCAGACCGGCAGATTCTGGGGCCAACGTCCTGACTTTC. It yields the protein CAIRPADSGANVLTF.

This clone was counted a few times. The J gene is TRBJ1-6, the V gene TRBV2; D is unclear. CDR3 size: 11 residues. Trimming took 6 bases from V and 7 from J, leaving 4 bases between them. Germline lookup yields CDR1 SNHLY and CDR2 FYNNEI. The CDR3 DNA follows: TGTGCCAGCAGGACCAATTCACCCCTCCACTTT. Translated, it gives CASRTNSPLHF.

This clone was recorded a few times. This chain connects TRBV4-3 to TRBJ1-2, with D maybe TRBD1 (5 bases). V dropped 4 bases and J dropped 4 bases, with 19 bases sitting between them. The CDR3 runs to 16 residues. CDR1 and CDR2 (germline): LGHNA, YSLEER. In DNA form, the CDR3 reads TGCGCCAGCAGCCGAGAGACAGATGTTAAAGGCTATGGCTACACCTTC. This gives the protein CASSRETDVKGYGYTF.

This clone was counted a few times. This chain links TRBV23-1 with TRBJ2-7; tentatively, D is TRBD2 (5 bases). TRBV23-1 qualifies as an ORF whose function is uncertain. The CDR3 runs to 13 residues. V dropped 6 bases and J dropped 4 bases, with 13 bases sitting between them. This CDR3 is CASSWVALYEQYF. The CDR3 region has the DNA TGCGCCAGCAGCTGGGTAGCGCTTTACGAGCAGTACTTC.

The chain employs TRBV7-9 and TRBJ2-3; TRBD2 matches at 9 bases. In germline, CDR1 is SEHNR, CDR2 FQNEAQ (reference sequence). Trimming removed 5 bases from V and 7 bases from J; junction bases left unmatched: 10. The CDR3 runs 15 residues. CDR3 nucleotide sequence: TGTGCCAGCAGCGTTTCTAGCGGGATGGGCAATACGCAGTATTTT. It encodes CASSVSSGMGNTQYF.

This clone showed up just a few times. The rearrangement uses TRBV27 and TRBJ1-1, with 9 bases that match TRBD1. This CDR3 is built from 15 residues. The V gene's germline CDR1 is MNHEY and CDR2 SMNVEV (reference sequence). Unmatched junction bases numbered 15, after V lost 6 bases and J lost 10 bases. CDR3: CASSSNTGGIRGAFF. The CDR3 DNA is TGTGCCAGCAGCTCGAATACAGGGGGCATTCGTGGAGCTTTCTTT.

Only a few counts were recorded for this clone. J is TRBJ2-2 and V is TRBV4-3; 7 nucleotides agree with TRBD1. The trim removed 4 bases at V and 6 bases at J, leaving 8 bases unmatched. The CDR3 contains 15 residues. Per germline, CDR1 LGHNA and CDR2 YSLEER. The CDR3 here is CASSLSTGSPGELFF. For the CDR3, the DNA is TGCGCCAGCAGCCTTTCGACAGGGTCTCCCGGGGAGCTGTTTTTT.

This clone has a count of ten or more. This sequence joins TRBV28 and TRBJ2-5; 11 bases align to TRBD2. Trimming took 1 base from V and 1 from J; bases not matched to a gene: 2. Per the germline V gene, CDR1 is MDHEN and CDR2 is SYDVKM. The CDR3 runs to 16 residues. The CDR3: CASSLSLAGGQETQYF. As DNA, the CDR3 is TGTGCCAGCAGTTTATCTCTAGCGGGAGGCCAAGAGACCCAGTACTTC.

A note on this clone: Other DNA sequences within the sample encode an identical CDR3. The chain recombines TRBV11-2 with TRBJ2-1, with TRBD2 matching 10 bases. Germline values: CDR1 SGHAT, CDR2 FQNNGV. The CDR3 extends over 16 amino acids. With 5 bases clipped from V and 4 bases from J, the junction kept 8 bases outside the gene matches. CDR3 sequence: CASSPRLAGLYNEQFF. The DNA of the CDR3 is TGTGCCAGCAGCCCACGACTAGCGGGTTTGTACAATGAGCAGTTCTTC.